One and the same sample provided the 20 T cell receptor beta chains below, sequenced in a study of cytomegalovirus exposure and HLA in healthy donors. PCR primers comprised 60 Vbeta and 13 Jbeta primers. Profiling relied on immunoSEQ multiplex PCR, and the TCRdb table lists in-frame clones only, not all of them. Its listing shows approximately 45,000 clones. The sequencing input was PBMCs. The receptor set was obtained from a woman aged 40 to 50 in good health and CMV-seronegative.

As regards this clone: One end of the junction is discordant with germline, which a read error may explain. The rearrangement links TRBV7-2 to TRBJ1-4, with a tentative D call TRBD1 (5 bases). This CDR3 is 14 amino acids long. Germline CDR1 and CDR2: SGHTA and FQGNSA. In DNA form, the CDR3 reads TGTGCCAGCAGCCCATTCAGGGCGGATGAAAAACGGTTTTTT. Translating gives CASSPFRADEKRFF. The variable domain in full, completed from reference TRBV7-2 and TRBJ1-4, reads GAGVSQSPSNKVTEKGKDVELRCDPISGHTALYWYRQSLGQGLEFLIYFQGNSAPDKSGLPSDRFSAERTGGSVSTLTIQRTQQEDSAVYLCASSPFRADEKRFFGSGTQLSVL.

V gene TRBV19 combines with J gene TRBJ2-1; TRBD2 aligns across 8 bases. The CDR3 has 12 amino acids. Unmatched junction bases numbered 9, after V lost 5 bases and J lost 15 bases. Germline CDR1 reads LNHDA; CDR2 reads SQIVND (reference sequence). CDR3 region: CASSPVAGTPFF. CDR3 DNA: TGTGCCAGTAGTCCCGTAGCGGGAACCCCGTTCTTC.

This chain uses TRBV5-6 with TRBJ1-2; maybe TRBD1 (5 bases). Trimming left V 4 bases short and J 0 bases short, with 13 bases between. Germline V gene lookup returns CDR1 SGHDT and CDR2 YYEEEE. This CDR3 region has 15 residues. CDR3 DNA: TGTGCCAGCAGCCCGGGGGGATTAGCTAACTATGGCTACACCTTC. It yields the protein CASSPGGLANYGYTF.

The chain uses TRBV18 and TRBJ1-5, with D perhaps TRBD1 (6 bases). Trimming left V 4 bases short and J 7 bases short, with 11 bases between. The germline V gene encodes CDR1 KGHSH and CDR2 LQKENI. The CDR3 length is 13 residues. For the CDR3, the DNA is TGTGCCAGCTCACAGGCAGGGGACCAGCCCCAGCATTTT. This encodes CASSQAGDQPQHF.

This chain connects TRBV18 to TRBJ2-7; perhaps TRBD1 as D (5 bases). Trimming pared 4 bases from V and 7 bases from J, leaving 11 bases between. The CDR3 is 12 residues long. Germline CDR1 KGHSH, CDR2 LQKENI. The CDR3 loop is CASSQGRGEQYF. The CDR3 DNA is TGTGCCAGCTCACAGGGGCGAGGAGAGCAGTACTTC.

The chain couples TRBV7-2 to TRBJ1-1, with D uncertain. The CDR3 extends over 13 amino acids. Trimming pared 3 bases from V and 0 bases from J, leaving 5 bases between. CDR1 is SGHTA and CDR2 is FQGNSA in the germline V gene. DNA for the CDR3: TGTGCCAGCAGCTTTCACATGAACACTGAAGCTTTCTTT. Amino acids: CASSFHMNTEAFF.

The chain joins TRBV4-1 to TRBJ2-5, with D perhaps matching TRBD1 (5 bases). Germline lookup yields CDR1 MGHRA and CDR2 YSYEKL. The length of the CDR3 is 15 residues. V lost 1 base and J lost 5, with 14 bases in between. Written as DNA, the CDR3 is TGCGCCAGCAGCCAAGCACCAGGGCCCGGGGAGACCCAGTACTTC. It translates to CASSQAPGPGETQYF.

This sequence joins TRBV5-1 and TRBJ2-3; 7 bases are a match to TRBD1. Per the germline V gene, CDR1 is SGHRS and CDR2 is YFSETQ. The V gene end was trimmed by 1 base and the J gene end by 6 bases; junction bases not matched to a gene: 2. CDR3 size: 13 residues. CDR3 nucleotide sequence: TGCGCCAGCAGCTTGACAGGGGAGGATACGCAGTATTTT. Amino acid sequence: CASSLTGEDTQYF.

This chain links TRBV4-2 with TRBJ1-1; maybe TRBD1 (5 bases). Trimming took 0 bases from V and 5 from J, leaving 13 bases between them. The germline V gene has CDR1 LGHNA and CDR2 YNFKEQ. The length of the CDR3 is 15 residues. CDR3 sequence (DNA): TGTGCCAGCAGCCAAGAGTATCAGGGAGGGACTGAAGCTTTCTTT. It specifies CASSQEYQGGTEAFF.

V usage is TRBV6-1 and J usage is TRBJ2-5; D remains unclear. The germline V gene encodes CDR1 MNHNS and CDR2 SASEGT. The V gene lost 6 bases and the J gene lost 9 bases, with 2 bases spanning the gap. The CDR3 has 8 residues. The CDR3 spells CASSAQYF. The CDR3 DNA follows: TGTGCCAGCAGCGCCCAGTACTTC.

Details on this clone: The junction departs from the called germline gene at one end, perhaps through a read error. This rearrangement joins TRBV7-6 to TRBJ2-5; D is perhaps TRBD2 (6 bases). Germline V CDR1 and CDR2: SGHVS, FNYEAQ. The CDR3 contains 14 residues. CDR3 DNA: TGTGCCAGCAGGTTAGGGACTGCCCAAGAGACCCAGTACTTC. As protein: CASRLGTAQETQYF.

The chain has TRBV5-1 and TRBJ1-2, with a tentative D call TRBD1 (6 bases). The CDR3 is made up of 13 amino acids. CDR1 and CDR2 (germline): SGHRS, YFSETQ. V gave up 4 bases and J gave up 7 bases, with 14 bases separating them. The chain's CDR3 is CASSLEGVTGYTF. The CDR3 bases are TGCGCCAGCAGCCTGGAGGGGGTAACTGGCTACACCTTC.

The V gene is TRBV6-4, the J gene TRBJ2-2; TRBD1 matches at 8 bases. V lost 6 bases and J lost 2; bases outside the gene matches: 5. Germline values: CDR1 MRHNA, CDR2 SNTAGT. The CDR3 runs 15 residues. The DNA of the CDR3 is TGTGCCAGCAGCGCCGGGACAGGAAACACCGGGGAGCTGTTTTTT. Residues: CASSAGTGNTGELFF.

This sequence joins TRBV13 and TRBJ2-1; D is perhaps TRBD2 (5 bases). The CDR3 has 14 amino acids. The V end was cut by 1 base, the J end by 4 bases, with 8 bases between. CDR1 is PRHDT and CDR2 is FYEKMQ in the germline V gene (reference sequence). CDR3 in amino acids: CASSLVTGYNEQFF. The DNA for the CDR3 is TGTGCCAGCAGCTTAGTTACGGGATACAATGAGCAGTTCTTC.

This chain links TRBV6-5 with TRBJ1-5; 7 bases align to TRBD1. CDR1 is MNHEY, CDR2 SVGAGI, per germline. Unmatched junction bases numbered 6, after V lost 8 bases and J lost 2 bases. This CDR3 is built from 14 residues. Written as DNA, the CDR3 is TGTGCCAGCCAGAATACAGGGGGCAATCAGCCCCAGCATTTT. Amino acids: CASQNTGGNQPQHF.

The V gene is TRBV7-9, the J gene TRBJ2-2; 8 nucleotides match TRBD2. Germline trimming cut 6 bases from V and 0 bases from J; bases unmatched to any gene: 15. The CDR3 is 19 amino acids. Germline CDR1 reads SEHNR; CDR2 reads FQNEAQ (reference sequence). In nucleotides, the CDR3 is TGTGCCAGCAGTTCGGTCCGAACCGGGGGGGCCGCGAACACCGGGGAGCTGTTTTTT. This sequence encodes CASSSVRTGGAANTGELFF.

The DNA of the CDR3 is TGCGCCAGCAGCCAATCAACAGGGGGCGCATTTGGAGGTTCCGGGGAGCTGTTTTTT. Protein: CASSQSTGGAFGGSGELFF. This chain links TRBV4-1 with TRBJ2-2, with 9 bases aligning to TRBD1. The CDR3 extends over 19 amino acids. The V segment lost 2 bases and the J segment 6 bases; nucleotides outside the gene matches: 16. Germline values: CDR1 MGHRA, CDR2 YSYEKL.

The rearrangement uses TRBV6-5 and TRBJ1-2, with TRBD1 matching over 10 bases. V shed 4 bases and J 4 bases; nucleotides not matched to a gene: 6. The germline CDR1 and CDR2 sequences are MNHEY and SVGAGI. The CDR3 covers 15 residues. The CDR3 nucleotides are TGTGCCAGCAGTTCCCGGGACAGGGGAATCTATGGCTACACCTTC. This sequence encodes CASSSRDRGIYGYTF.

As regards this clone: Distinct nucleotide sequences in the sample also encode this CDR3. The chain links TRBV5-1 to TRBJ2-7; possible D gene TRBD1, 7 bases. V was trimmed by 0 bases and J by 3 bases, leaving 10 bases between them. CDR1 and CDR2 (germline): SGHRS, YFSETQ. The length of the CDR3 is 14 residues. The CDR3 DNA reads as TGCGCCAGCAGCTTGGGACAGGGAGGCTACGAGCAGTACTTC. Translated, it gives CASSLGQGGYEQYF. Full variable domain (remainder filled in from reference TRBV5-1 and TRBJ2-7): KAGVTQTPRYLIKTRGQQVTLSCSPISGHRSVSWYQQTPGQGLQFLFEYFSETQRNKGNFPGRFSGRQFSNSRSEMNVSTLELGDSALYLCASSLGQGGYEQYFGPGTRLTVT.

About this clone: Its ends do not fully match the called genes, so a read error is possible. The gene calls are TRBV7-9 and TRBJ2-3; no clear D. This CDR3 comprises 12 residues. Germline CDR1 is SEHNR and CDR2 is FQNEAQ (reference sequence). The CDR3, as DNA: TGTGCCAGCAGCTTAGATCAGGATAAGCAGTATTTT. This sequence encodes CASSLDQDKQYF.